These 4 T cell receptor beta chains share one sample of origin, sequenced in a study of glioma-infiltrating T cells after dendritic cell vaccination. Time point in this sample: after dendritic cell vaccination, including at tumor progression/relapse. TCRdb keeps only in-frame clones here, not all; method: immunoSEQ multiplex PCR. The table has roughly 85,000 clones, 85% seen once. The input for sequencing was blood, taken after dendritic cell vaccination. These receptors all stem from a human donor with glioblastoma.

This chain joins TRBV10-3 and TRBJ2-3, with 10 nucleotides matching TRBD2. The germline gives CDR1 ENHRY, CDR2 SYGVKD. The CDR3 sequence is 16 residues long. V trimming: 6 bases; J trimming: 0 bases; junction bases outside the gene matches: 6. The DNA for the CDR3 is TGTGCCATCAGAGGCCTAGCGGGGGTAAGCACAGATACGCAGTATTTT. Translated: CAIRGLAGVSTDTQYF.

The rearrangement links TRBV2 to TRBJ2-7; TRBD1 matches 10 bases. With V trimmed by 6 bases and J by 6 bases, 11 bases remained unmatched. The V gene's germline CDR1 is SNHLY and CDR2 FYNNEI. The length of the CDR3 is 15 residues. The CDR3 region has the DNA TGTGCCAGCAGATCAGGAGAGACAGGGGGCGGCGAGCAGTACTTC. Protein sequence: CASRSGETGGGEQYF.

The rearrangement uses TRBV4-3 and TRBJ1-2; 10 bases agree with TRBD1. The V gene's germline CDR1 is LGHNA and CDR2 YSLEER. This CDR3 region has 18 residues. The J segment lost 4 bases and the V segment lost 1 base, leaving 12 bases of the junction unmatched. The CDR3, as DNA: TGCGCCAGCAGCCAAGGGGCCGCGGGGACAGGGGCAAGCTATGGCTACACCTTC. Translation: CASSQGAAGTGASYGYTF.

The J gene is TRBJ2-7, the V gene TRBV19; 10 nucleotides agree with TRBD1. Germline trimming cut 4 bases from V and 3 bases from J; bases unmatched to any gene: 12. Germline V gives CDR1 LNHDA, CDR2 SQIVND (reference sequence). The CDR3 runs 17 residues. The CDR3 region has the DNA TGTGCCAGTAGTACCCGGGGACAGGGGATAGGCAGCTACGAGCAGTACTTC. Protein: CASSTRGQGIGSYEQYF.